These 31 T cell receptor beta chains were all obtained from the same sample, sequenced in a study of radiation and T cells in renal cell carcinoma. Time point indicated: blood 4 weeks post-SBRT, at nephrectomy. Treatment of the sample: 15 Gy SBRT to primary tumor, nephrectomy 4 weeks later. Only in-frame clones appear in the TCRdb table, and some are missing; sequencing was by immunoSEQ multiplex PCR. The table includes over 60,000 clones, approximately 87% detected once. The material sequenced was blood, taken from a patient whose treatment included radiotherapy and nephrectomy. All receptors come from a woman in her sixties with renal cell carcinoma.

This rearrangement joins TRBV19 to TRBJ2-1; 8 bases align to TRBD2. The CDR3 spans 15 residues. Germline V CDR1 and CDR2: LNHDA, SQIVND (reference sequence). V was pared by 4 bases and J by 5 bases, with 7 bases of the junction left unmatched. CDR3 DNA: TGTGCCAGTAGTAAGGGAGGACTAGCTAACAATGAGCAGTTCTTC. Translation gives CASSKGGLANNEQFF.

The V gene is TRBV27, the J gene TRBJ1-1, with D possibly TRBD1 on 6 matching bases. The CDR3 contains 12 residues. Trimming left V 3 bases short and J 6 bases short, with 8 bases between. Per germline, CDR1 MNHEY and CDR2 SMNVEV (reference sequence). The CDR3 spells CASSFAGAEAFF. The DNA for the CDR3 is TGTGCCAGCAGTTTCGCAGGGGCTGAAGCTTTCTTT.

V and J are TRBV4-3 and TRBJ2-1; 11 positions match TRBD2. V lost 8 bases, J lost 8 bases, and 14 bases stayed unmatched. CDR3 size: 16 residues. Germline V gene lookup returns CDR1 LGHNA and CDR2 YSLEER. In DNA form, the CDR3 reads TGCGCCAGCCGGCCCAAGGTAGCGGGAGGGCCCCATGAGCAGTTCTTC. The encoded protein is CASRPKVAGGPHEQFF.

The chain uses TRBV21-1 and TRBJ1-3. TRBV21-1 is noted as a pseudogene. This CDR3 comprises 15 residues. This CDR3 reads CASTSSLRAGNTIYF. CDR3 nucleotides: TGTGCCAGCACATCCTCATTGAGAGCTGGAAACACCATATATTTT.

This clone was picked up one time. This chain connects TRBV7-3 to TRBJ1-4; D is uncertain. The germline V gene has CDR1 SGHTA and CDR2 FQGTGA. Trimming pared 1 base from V and 3 bases from J, leaving 12 bases between. The CDR3 has 16 amino acids. CDR3 in amino acids: CASSLRGSTANEKLFF. The CDR3 nucleotides are TGTGCCAGCAGCTTAAGAGGGTCCACGGCTAATGAAAAACTGTTTTTT.

The chain couples TRBV9 to TRBJ2-7; D unclear. Germline V lookup: CDR1 SGDLS, CDR2 YYNGEE. Between the trimmed V and J ends, which lost 3 bases and 0 bases, there was a span of 16 bases. The CDR3 covers 16 residues. The CDR3 spells CASSESPVVASYEQYF. CDR3 nucleotides: TGTGCCAGCAGCGAGAGCCCTGTGGTAGCCTCCTACGAGCAGTACTTC.

This sequence joins TRBV5-1 and TRBJ2-7; 10 bases are a match to TRBD2. The CDR3 has 15 residues. CDR1 is SGHRS, CDR2 YFSETQ, per germline. The V gene end was trimmed by 5 bases and the J gene end by 0 bases; junction bases not matched to a gene: 5. CDR3 in DNA: TGCGCCAGCAGAATAACTAGCGGGGCCTCCTACGAGCAGTACTTC. This translates into CASRITSGASYEQYF.

The chain carries TRBV6-9 and TRBJ1-6; tentative D call: TRBD1 (6 bases). Germline V lookup: CDR1 MNHGY, CDR2 SVAAGI. This CDR3 region has 14 residues. The V and J ends lost 4 bases and 9 bases respectively, with 13 bases between them. CDR3 residues: CASSFQQGSSPLHF. Written as DNA, the CDR3 is TGTGCCAGCAGTTTTCAGCAGGGGTCTTCACCCCTCCACTTT.

The V gene is TRBV5-5, the J gene TRBJ1-2; 9 nucleotides match TRBD1. Germline assignment: CDR1 SGHKS and CDR2 YYEKEE (reference sequence). The CDR3 consists of 14 residues. Unmatched junction bases numbered 6, after V lost 4 bases and J lost 5 bases. The CDR3 region is CASSRDRDKYGYTF. The CDR3 nucleotides are TGTGCCAGCAGCCGGGACAGGGACAAATATGGCTACACCTTC.

V gene TRBV9 combines with J gene TRBJ2-3; 9 bases map to TRBD2. With V trimmed by 4 bases and J by 2 bases, 11 bases remained unmatched. The length of the CDR3 is 17 residues. The germline V gene has CDR1 SGDLS and CDR2 YYNGEE. The CDR3 is CASSPRAAGGITDTQYF. In nucleotides, the CDR3 is TGTGCCAGCAGCCCCAGGGCAGCGGGGGGAATCACAGATACGCAGTATTTT. Supplemented by reference TRBV9 and TRBJ2-3, the full variable domain reads DSGVTQTPKHLITATGQRVTLRCSPRSGDLSVYWYQQSLDQGLQFLIQYYNGEERAKGNILERFSAQQFPDLHSELNLSSLELGDSALYFCASSPRAAGGITDTQYFGPGTRLTVL.

This chain joins TRBV25-1 and TRBJ1-1; D possibly corresponds to TRBD1 (6 bases). V was pared by 5 bases and J by 0 bases, with 16 bases between. The germline V gene encodes CDR1 MGHDK and CDR2 SYGVNS. The CDR3 runs 16 residues. This CDR3 reads CASSQTGSDMNTEAFF. The DNA of the CDR3 is TGTGCCAGCAGTCAAACAGGGTCGGACATGAACACTGAAGCTTTCTTT.

This sequence joins TRBV6-1 and TRBJ1-4; D is uncertain. Germline values: CDR1 MNHNS, CDR2 SASEGT. This CDR3 spans 13 amino acids. V lost 11 bases and J lost 0, with 10 bases in between. This chain's CDR3 is CAVSGATNEKLFF. CDR3 nucleotide sequence: TGTGCCGTGTCCGGGGCAACTAATGAAAAACTGTTTTTT.

The chain couples TRBV9 to TRBJ2-5; D remains unclear. Germline V gives CDR1 SGDLS, CDR2 YYNGEE. V lost 4 bases and J lost 1, with 8 bases in between. The CDR3 loop spans 13 amino acids. As DNA, the CDR3 is TGTGCCAGCAGCCTAGGCGTCCAAGAGACCCAGTACTTC. This translates into CASSLGVQETQYF.

The V gene is TRBV7-9, the J gene TRBJ2-3, with 9 bases fitting TRBD2. V shed 7 bases and J 3 bases; nucleotides not matched to a gene: 2. The germline gives CDR1 SEHNR, CDR2 FQNEAQ (reference sequence). The CDR3 contains 13 residues. As DNA, the CDR3 is TGTGCCAGCACTAGCGGGGTAACAGATACGCAGTATTTT. This sequence encodes CASTSGVTDTQYF. Full variable domain (rest looked up from reference TRBV7-9 and TRBJ2-3): DTGVSQNPRHKITKRGQNVTFRCDPISEHNRLYWYRQTLGQGPEFLTYFQNEAQLEKSRLLSDRFSAERPKGSFSTLEIQRTEQGDSAMYLCASTSGVTDTQYFGPGTRLTVL.

V is TRBV9 and J is TRBJ2-1; weak D call: TRBD2 (7 bases). Germline V gene lookup returns CDR1 SGDLS and CDR2 YYNGEE. V lost 4 bases, J lost 13 bases, and 24 bases lay in between. The CDR3 has 15 amino acids. This CDR3 is CASSPPGSGTMIQFF. CDR3 sequence (DNA): TGTGCCAGCAGCCCCCCAGGGAGCGGGACAATGATACAGTTCTTC.

The chain combines TRBV4-3 with TRBJ2-2, with D perhaps matching TRBD1 or TRBD2 (5 bases each). The germline gives CDR1 LGHNA, CDR2 YSLEER. CDR3 length: 15 residues. Between the trimmed V and J ends, which lost 0 bases and 0 bases, there was a span of 5 bases. This CDR3 reads CASSQEGANTGELFF. DNA for the CDR3: TGCGCCAGCAGCCAAGAGGGGGCGAACACCGGGGAGCTGTTTTTT.

V gene TRBV11-2 combines with J gene TRBJ1-6; the match to TRBD1 covers 10 bases. With V trimmed by 4 bases and J by 7 bases, 4 bases remained unmatched. This CDR3 spans 15 amino acids. The germline CDR1 and CDR2 sequences are SGHAT and FQNNGV. CDR3 loop: CASSSSDRGNSPLHF. As DNA, the CDR3 is TGTGCCAGCAGCTCCTCGGACAGGGGGAATTCACCCCTCCACTTT.

This clone was detected only a few times. The chain joins TRBV29-1 to TRBJ1-3; no clear D gene. V was pared by 1 base and J by 4 bases, with 5 bases between. The length of the CDR3 is 12 residues. Germline V CDR1 and CDR2: SQVTM, ANQGSEA. CDR3 nucleotide sequence: TGCAGCGTTGAAGGGTTCGGAAACACCATATATTTT. This gives the protein CSVEGFGNTIYF.

This chain connects TRBV4-1 to TRBJ2-7; D remains ambiguous. CDR3 length: 14 amino acids. The V gene's germline CDR1 is MGHRA and CDR2 YSYEKL. V lost 0 bases and J 4 bases, leaving 10 bases between the germline ends. The CDR3 is CASSQDGLGYEQYF. CDR3 bases: TGCGCCAGCAGCCAAGATGGGTTGGGGTACGAGCAGTACTTC.

The V call is TRBV28, the J call TRBJ1-1; D unresolved. Between the trimmed V and J ends, which lost 8 bases and 3 bases, there was a span of 13 bases. Germline CDR1 MDHEN, CDR2 SYDVKM. The CDR3 contains 13 residues. The CDR3 DNA is TGTGCCAGCGACCACCTAACAGACACTGAAGCTTTCTTT. Amino acids: CASDHLTDTEAFF.

This chain connects TRBV13 to TRBJ2-1; D call uncertain. This CDR3 has 10 residues. Trimming left V 2 bases short and J 10 bases short, with 3 bases between. Germline V gives CDR1 PRHDT, CDR2 FYEKMQ (reference sequence). The CDR3 DNA sequence: TGTGCCAGCAGCTTACGCGAGCAGTTCTTC. Its translation: CASSLREQFF.

This chain links TRBV28 with TRBJ1-2; maybe TRBD1 (6 bases). Germline V CDR1 and CDR2: MDHEN, SYDVKM. The CDR3 is 13 amino acids. Trimming took off 7 bases at V and 8 bases at J, with 17 bases between the two ends. The CDR3 DNA follows: TGTGCCAGCACCCGGGCGGGGGCTGGGGGCTACACCTTC. The encoded protein is CASTRAGAGGYTF.

A remark on this clone: Other DNA sequences in the same sample also yield this CDR3. The J gene is TRBJ1-2, the V gene TRBV7-9, with 7 nucleotides matching TRBD1. The trim removed 3 bases at V and 8 bases at J, leaving 6 bases unmatched. This CDR3 has 13 amino acids. Looked up from germline, CDR1 is SEHNR and CDR2 is FQNEAQ (reference sequence). CDR3 amino acids: CASSLGDSQGYTF. The CDR3 DNA reads TGTGCCAGCAGCTTGGGGGACAGTCAAGGCTACACCTTC.

The chain employs TRBV19 and TRBJ1-1, with a tentative D call TRBD1 (6 bases). The V end was cut by 6 bases, the J end by 6 bases, with 17 bases between. The V gene's germline CDR1 is LNHDA and CDR2 SQIVND (reference sequence). This CDR3 has 14 residues. The CDR3 region is CASSSPSRGAEAFF. Here the CDR3 DNA reads TGTGCCAGTAGCTCACCTTCCAGGGGAGCTGAAGCTTTCTTT.

J is TRBJ2-7 and V is TRBV7-2; 7 positions match TRBD1. Per germline, CDR1 SGHTA and CDR2 FQGNSA. V shed 2 bases and J 7 bases; nucleotides not matched to a gene: 8. This CDR3 has 14 residues. The CDR3 region is CASSLRGGWGEQYF. The CDR3 DNA reads TGTGCCAGCAGCTTAAGAGGGGGCTGGGGGGAGCAGTACTTC.

The chain is built from TRBV4-2 and TRBJ2-3; D may match TRBD1 or TRBD2 (6 bases each). This CDR3 is built from 16 residues. V lost 1 base, J lost 2 bases, and 13 bases lay in between. Germline V lookup: CDR1 LGHNA, CDR2 YNFKEQ. CDR3 in DNA: TGTGCCAGCAGCCAAGCCCGGGGGCCGAACACAGATACGCAGTATTTT. Translating gives CASSQARGPNTDTQYF.

This chain connects TRBV5-1 to TRBJ2-3; no reliable D call. Trimming removed 0 bases from V and 0 bases from J, with 11 bases in between. From germline, CDR1 is SGHRS and CDR2 YFSETQ. This CDR3 contains 16 residues. The CDR3 DNA follows: TGCGCCAGCAGCTTGGAGGGAAGACCTAGCACAGATACGCAGTATTTT. This encodes CASSLEGRPSTDTQYF.

The gene calls are TRBV6-1 and TRBJ1-2; no clear D. The V gene lost 3 bases and the J gene lost 7 bases, with 9 bases spanning the gap. From germline, CDR1 is MNHNS and CDR2 SASEGT. This CDR3 region has 12 residues. This CDR3 reads CASSDVVSGYTF. As DNA, the CDR3 is TGTGCCAGCAGTGATGTGGTTTCTGGCTACACCTTC.

The CDR3 DNA reads TGCGCCAGCGCGCCGGGGTCTAACACTGAAGCTTTCTTT. It is translated as CASAPGSNTEAFF. The V and J genes are TRBV5-1 and TRBJ1-1; D not certain. CDR3 length equals 13 residues. In germline, CDR1 is SGHRS, CDR2 YFSETQ. The germline V and J ends were trimmed by 7 bases and 2 bases, with 12 bases remaining between them.

The chain couples TRBV28 to TRBJ1-3, with D tentatively TRBD1 (5 bases). The germline V and J ends were trimmed by 4 bases and 4 bases, with 17 bases remaining between them. Germline V gene sequence: CDR1 MDHEN, CDR2 SYDVKM. This CDR3 spans 16 amino acids. The DNA of the CDR3 is TGTGCCAGCAGTTCCCCTCGCCAGGGATCAGGAAACACCATATATTTT. As protein: CASSSPRQGSGNTIYF.

The rearrangement uses TRBV29-1 and TRBJ2-3, with D possibly being TRBD2 (6 bases). The V gene's germline CDR1 is SQVTM and CDR2 ANQGSEA. The CDR3 is made up of 14 amino acids. V lost 4 bases, J lost 3 bases, and 14 bases lay in between. The CDR3 reads CSVGRSGSTDTQYF. CDR3 in DNA: TGCAGCGTTGGCCGTAGCGGATCAACAGATACGCAGTATTTT.